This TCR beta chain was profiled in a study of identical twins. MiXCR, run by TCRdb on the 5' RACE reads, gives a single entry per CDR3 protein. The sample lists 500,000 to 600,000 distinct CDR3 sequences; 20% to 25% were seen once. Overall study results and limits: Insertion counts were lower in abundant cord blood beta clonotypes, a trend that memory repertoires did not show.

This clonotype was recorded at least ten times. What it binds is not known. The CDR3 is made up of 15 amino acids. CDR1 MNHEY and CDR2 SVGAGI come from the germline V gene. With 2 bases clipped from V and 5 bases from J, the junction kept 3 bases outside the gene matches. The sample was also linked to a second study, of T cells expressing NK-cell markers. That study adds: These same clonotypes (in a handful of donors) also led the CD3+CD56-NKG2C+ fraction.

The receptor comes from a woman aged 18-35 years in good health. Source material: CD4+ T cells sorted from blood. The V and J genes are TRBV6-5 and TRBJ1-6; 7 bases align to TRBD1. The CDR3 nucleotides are TGTGCCAGCAGTTACGACAGGGATAATAATTCACCCCTCCACTTT. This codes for CASSYDRDNNSPLHF.